Detailed here is one T cell receptor beta chain. The data were obtained in a study of preoperative IRX-2 immunotherapy in early breast cancer. This CDR3 contains 17 residues. Germline loops: CDR1 SGHRS, CDR2 YFSETQ. V lost 0 bases to trimming and J lost 0 bases, with 13 bases between them. Treatment in this sample: preoperative locoregional IRX-2 cytokine immunotherapy. Generated by immunoSEQ multiplex PCR, the TCRdb table keeps only in-frame clones and is missing some. The sample includes more than 35,000 clones, about 80% seen only once; the top ten take 0.95% to 1.5%. This clonotype was sampled from a human donor with breast cancer. The V gene is TRBV5-1, the J gene TRBJ1-3; D not resolved. Material: tumor tissue, obtained after IRX-2 immunotherapy. Here the CDR3 DNA reads TGCGCCAGCAGCTTGGGGTCCAGTAAAAGCTCTGGAAACACCATATATTTT. Translated, it gives CASSLGSSKSSGNTIYF. The complete variable domain, with remaining parts taken from reference TRBV5-1 and TRBJ1-3, reads KAGVTQTPRYLIKTRGQQVTLSCSPISGHRSVSWYQQTPGQGLQFLFEYFSETQRNKGNFPGRFSGRQFSNSRSEMNVSTLELGDSALYLCASSLGSSKSSGNTIYFGEGSWLTVV.